This T cell receptor (beta chain) was recovered during a study of blood T cell repertoires in COVID-19. Assay: immunoSEQ multiplex PCR; the TCRdb copy retains only in-frame clones and omits some. The table records under 200,000 clones, about 82% of them present only once. Germline CDR1 is LGHDT and CDR2 is YNNKEL (reference sequence). This CDR3 has 15 amino acids. V lost 4 bases, J lost 5 bases, and 9 bases stayed unmatched. The chain couples TRBV3-1 (or the pseudogene TRBV3-2) to TRBJ1-2; 8 nucleotides match TRBD1. The TCR sequence derives from a man aged 40-49 years with acute COVID-19. Sequenced material: PBMCs or T cells enriched from blood (not recorded which). The CDR3 DNA follows: TGTGCCAGCAGCCCAGAACCAGGGGGCGGGTATGGCTACACCTTC. It codes for CASSPEPGGGYGYTF.